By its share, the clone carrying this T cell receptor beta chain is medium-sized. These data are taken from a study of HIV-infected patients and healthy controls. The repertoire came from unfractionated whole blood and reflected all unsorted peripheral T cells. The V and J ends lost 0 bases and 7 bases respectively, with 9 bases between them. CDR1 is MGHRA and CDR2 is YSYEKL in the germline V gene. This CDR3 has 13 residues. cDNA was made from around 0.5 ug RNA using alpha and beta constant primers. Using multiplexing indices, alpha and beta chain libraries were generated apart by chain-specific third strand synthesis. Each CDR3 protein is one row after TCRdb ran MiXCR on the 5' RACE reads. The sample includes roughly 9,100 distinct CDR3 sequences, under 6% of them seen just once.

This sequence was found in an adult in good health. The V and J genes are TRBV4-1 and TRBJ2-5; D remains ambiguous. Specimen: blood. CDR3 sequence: CASSQDVKGTQYF. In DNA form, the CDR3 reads TGCGCCAGCAGCCAAGACGTAAAAGGGACCCAGTACTTC.